A single sample gave rise to the 23 T cell receptor beta chains below, sequenced in a study of blood T cell repertoires in COVID-19. Sequencing used immunoSEQ multiplex PCR; TCRdb keeps in-frame clones, though not all of them. The table lists some 180,000 clones, around 90% of them singletons. The sequencing sample was made of peripheral blood. The receptors come from a man aged 50 or older with acute or convalescent COVID-19.

This chain uses TRBV3-1 (or the pseudogene TRBV3-2) with TRBJ1-2, with D possibly being TRBD1 (6 bases). Germline CDR1 and CDR2: LGHDT and YNNKEL (reference sequence). This CDR3 is built from 18 residues. Trimming left V 0 bases short and J 4 bases short, with 21 bases between. CDR3 nucleotide sequence: TGTGCCAGCAGCCAAGATCAAGGGAGAGGGGGACCGCTCTATGGCTACACCTTC. Amino acids: CASSQDQGRGGPLYGYTF.

The V and J genes are TRBV6-5 and TRBJ1-5; 7 bases fit TRBD1. CDR1 is MNHEY and CDR2 is SVGAGI in the germline V gene. V dropped 2 bases and J dropped 3; count of bases not matched to a gene: 7. This CDR3 has 16 residues. In DNA, the CDR3 is TGTGCCAGCAGTTACCGTGGACAGGAAGCCAATCAGCCCCAGCATTTT. This translates into CASSYRGQEANQPQHF.

A remark on this clone: One end of the junction fails to match germline, which may point to a read error. This chain joins TRBV3-1 (or the pseudogene TRBV3-2) and TRBJ1-2; D is possibly TRBD1 (5 bases). Germline CDR1 is LGHDT and CDR2 is YNNKEL (reference sequence). This CDR3 comprises 13 residues. The CDR3 sequence: CASSQELGRTQLF. CDR3 nucleotide sequence: TGTGCCAGCAGCCAAGAACTCGGACGGACACAGCTCTTC.

V usage is TRBV18 and J usage is TRBJ2-3; 9 bases are shared with TRBD2. From germline, CDR1 is KGHSH and CDR2 LQKENI. V was pared by 2 bases and J by 3 bases, with 9 bases of the junction left unmatched. The CDR3 sequence is 17 residues long. CDR3 in amino acids: CASSPNVLAGRTDTQYF. CDR3 sequence (DNA): TGTGCCAGCTCACCAAATGTGCTAGCGGGGAGAACAGATACGCAGTATTTT.

V and J are TRBV5-1 and TRBJ2-2, with 7 bases aligning to TRBD1. V dropped 0 bases and J dropped 7; count of bases not matched to a gene: 9. The germline V gene has CDR1 SGHRS and CDR2 YFSETQ. This CDR3 region has 16 residues. The CDR3 DNA is TGCGCCAGCAGCTTGGTGGTAACAGGGGCGGACGGGGAGCTGTTTTTT. Its translation is CASSLVVTGADGELFF.

The chain couples TRBV27 to TRBJ2-5, with D possibly TRBD2 on 6 matching bases. Germline V CDR1 and CDR2: MNHEY, SMNVEV (reference sequence). The CDR3 runs 14 residues. V lost 6 bases and J 5 bases, leaving 16 bases between the germline ends. CDR3 region: CASSPRLGWETQYF. CDR3 sequence (DNA): TGTGCCAGCAGCCCAAGACTAGGCTGGGAGACCCAGTACTTC.

This rearrangement joins TRBV6-5 to TRBJ2-1; TRBD2 matches at 10 bases. CDR1 is MNHEY, CDR2 SVGAGI, per germline. J lost 9 bases, V lost 5 bases, and 1 base had no gene match. CDR3 length: 12 amino acids. The CDR3 sequence: CASSLAGVEQFF. The CDR3 coding sequence is TGTGCCAGCAGTCTAGCGGGAGTTGAGCAGTTCTTC.

This chain uses TRBV11-3 with TRBJ2-2; D remains ambiguous. V was trimmed by 1 base and J by 7 bases, leaving 7 bases between them. CDR3 length: 13 residues. Germline CDR1 is SGHNT and CDR2 is YENEEA. The CDR3 is CASSLGQDGELFF. CDR3 sequence (DNA): TGTGCCAGCAGCTTAGGCCAGGACGGGGAGCTGTTTTTT.

V and J are TRBV28 and TRBJ1-2, with D possibly being TRBD1 (5 bases). Germline loops: CDR1 MDHEN, CDR2 SYDVKM. The germline V and J ends were trimmed by 1 base and 3 bases, with 18 bases remaining between them. The CDR3 runs 17 residues. This CDR3 is CASSLFLQAARDYGYTF. In nucleotides, the CDR3 is TGTGCCAGCAGTTTATTCCTACAGGCTGCCCGCGACTATGGCTACACCTTC.

This clone has a single count. J is TRBJ2-5 and V is TRBV7-2; 7 bases match TRBD2. CDR1 and CDR2 from the germline V gene are SGHTA and FQGNSA. The CDR3 has 13 residues. V trimming: 5 bases; J trimming: 9 bases; junction bases outside the gene matches: 9. The chain's CDR3 is CASSPTFTSAQYF. CDR3 DNA sequence: TGTGCCAGCAGCCCCACTTTTACTAGCGCCCAGTACTTC.

This clone appeared once. The chain recombines TRBV7-9 with TRBJ2-7, with 7 bases fitting TRBD2. The CDR3 is 16 residues long. The V gene end was trimmed by 0 bases and the J gene end by 0 bases; junction bases not matched to a gene: 5. Germline CDR1 SEHNR, CDR2 FQNEAQ (reference sequence). CDR3 nucleotides: TGTGCCAGCAGCTTAGCTTTGGGGAGGGGCTCCTACGAGCAGTACGTC. As protein: CASSLALGRGSYEQYV.

The rearrangement links TRBV5-1 to TRBJ2-1, with a possible D match to TRBD2 (5 bases). The germline CDR1 and CDR2 sequences are SGHRS and YFSETQ. Trimming stripped 6 bases from V and 2 bases from J, with 9 bases between. There are 13 residues in the CDR3. The CDR3 spells CASKPGTYNEQFF. Written as DNA, the CDR3 is TGCGCCAGCAAGCCGGGAACCTACAATGAGCAGTTCTTC.

The rearrangement links TRBV20-1 to TRBJ2-5, with a tentative D call TRBD2 (5 bases). CDR3 length: 11 residues. Germline V gene sequence: CDR1 DFQATT, CDR2 SNEGSKA (reference sequence). The CDR3 loop is CRATSRETQYF. In nucleotides, the CDR3 is TGCAGGGCCACTAGTCGGGAGACCCAGTACTTC.

The chain uses TRBV9 and TRBJ2-3; D remains ambiguous. The CDR3 extends over 17 amino acids. V gave up 0 bases and J gave up 0 bases, with 14 bases separating them. The germline V gene has CDR1 SGDLS and CDR2 YYNGEE. CDR3 bases: TGTGCCAGCAGCGTAGATGCCGGAGAATCTAGCACAGATACGCAGTATTTT. Translation: CASSVDAGESSTDTQYF.

The chain carries TRBV9 and TRBJ2-5; TRBD2 aligns across 8 bases. V was pared by 0 bases and J by 5 bases, with 9 bases of the junction left unmatched. Germline V gives CDR1 SGDLS, CDR2 YYNGEE. This CDR3 has 16 amino acids. CDR3 sequence reads: CASSVGLAGLWETQYF. CDR3 nucleotides: TGTGCCAGCAGCGTAGGATTAGCGGGGTTGTGGGAGACCCAGTACTTC. The full variable domain, its missing parts supplied by reference TRBV9 and TRBJ2-5, is DSGVTQTPKHLITATGQRVTLRCSPRSGDLSVYWYQQSLDQGLQFLIQYYNGEERAKGNILERFSAQQFPDLHSELNLSSLELGDSALYFCASSVGLAGLWETQYFGPGTRLLVL.

The chain joins TRBV7-2 to TRBJ1-2; the match to TRBD1 covers 9 bases. Germline CDR1 reads SGHTA; CDR2 reads FQGNSA. There are 14 residues in the CDR3. The V segment lost 4 bases and the J segment 4 bases; nucleotides outside the gene matches: 4. CDR3 loop: CASSSGQGSYGYTF. CDR3 in DNA: TGTGCCAGCAGCTCGGGACAGGGTAGCTATGGCTACACCTTC.

The V gene is TRBV6-5, the J gene TRBJ1-4; 8 bases line up with TRBD1. The length of the CDR3 is 15 residues. Trimming removed 5 bases from V and 7 bases from J; junction bases left unmatched: 9. Germline loops: CDR1 MNHEY, CDR2 SVGAGI. CDR3 bases: TGTGCCAGCAGTCCCGCAGGGGGCTCGCGTGAAAAACTGTTTTTT. Its protein is CASSPAGGSREKLFF.

The chain is built from TRBV6-2 or TRBV6-3 and TRBJ1-5; D remains unclear. Trimming took off 6 bases at V and 3 bases at J, with 9 bases between the two ends. The CDR3 totals 13 residues. In germline, CDR1 is MNHEY, CDR2 SVGEGT. The CDR3 is CASSDNTNQPQHF. The CDR3, as DNA: TGTGCCAGCAGCGACAATACCAATCAGCCCCAGCATTTT.

This clone was counted between two and nine times. The chain couples TRBV24-1 to TRBJ2-3; the D is unclear. V was clipped by 10 bases and J by 7 bases, with 14 bases between them. Germline V gene lookup returns CDR1 KGHDR and CDR2 SFDVKD. The length of the CDR3 is 12 residues. CDR3 DNA sequence: TGTGCCACAGCCGATTATTCAAATACGCAGTATTTT. It encodes CATADYSNTQYF.

The V and J genes are TRBV5-8 and TRBJ2-5, with 9 bases lining up with TRBD1. This CDR3 contains 14 residues. CDR1 is SGHTS and CDR2 is YDEGEE in the germline V gene. Trimming at V came to 4 bases and at J to 5 bases, leaving 6 bases not matched to a gene. This CDR3 reads CASSGTGRWETQYF. The CDR3 bases are TGTGCCAGCAGCGGGACAGGGCGGTGGGAGACCCAGTACTTC. The full variable domain, rest sourced from reference TRBV5-8 and TRBJ2-5, is EAGVTQSPTHLIKTRGQQATLRCSPISGHTSVYWYQQALGLGLQFLLWYDEGEERNRGNFPPRFSGRQFPNYSSELNVNALELEDSALYLCASSGTGRWETQYFGPGTRLLVL.

This clone was observed once. The chain has TRBV6-5 and TRBJ2-7, with D hard to call. Germline lookup yields CDR1 MNHEY and CDR2 SVGAGI. Trimming cost V 4 bases and J 3 bases, with 4 bases left between them. CDR3 length: 11 residues. The CDR3: CASSLNYEQYF. DNA for the CDR3: TGTGCCAGCAGTTTAAACTACGAGCAGTACTTC.

This clone has a single count. V gene TRBV7-9 combines with J gene TRBJ1-2; TRBD1 matches 7 bases. The CDR3 has 12 residues. Per germline, CDR1 SEHNR and CDR2 FQNEAQ (reference sequence). After removal of 5 bases from V and 11 bases from J, the junction contained 8 bases not matched to a gene. In DNA, the CDR3 is TGTGCCAGCAGCCTGACAGGGTCGGGTTACACCTTC. Protein: CASSLTGSGYTF.

V and J are TRBV19 and TRBJ1-5, with a possible D match to TRBD1 (5 bases). The ends were cut back, 2 bases at V and 2 bases at J, with 7 bases in the middle. Germline CDR1 and CDR2: LNHDA and SQIVND (reference sequence). CDR3 length: 14 residues. In nucleotides, the CDR3 is TGTGCCAGTAGTATACAGGGTGGCAATCAGCCCCAGCATTTT. This gives the protein CASSIQGGNQPQHF. Supplemented by reference TRBV19 and TRBJ1-5, the full variable domain reads DGGITQSPKYLFRKEGQNVTLSCEQNLNHDAMYWYRQDPGQGLRLIYYSQIVNDFQKGDIAEGYSVSREKKESFPLTVTSAQKNPTAFYLCASSIQGGNQPQHFGDGTRLSIL.